The TCR beta chain under discussion was sequenced for a study of T cell changes during pregnancy in multiple sclerosis. Assay: immunoSEQ multiplex PCR; the TCRdb copy retains only in-frame clones and omits some. The data show under 50,000 clones, about 90% seen once. Between the trimmed V and J ends, which lost 8 bases and 6 bases, there was a span of 10 bases. CDR1 is MNHNY, CDR2 SVGAGI, per germline (reference sequence). The CDR3 loop spans 11 amino acids. V usage is TRBV6-6 and J usage is TRBJ1-2; D is undetermined. The TCR was taken from a female donor with multiple sclerosis, enrolled in a pregnancy study. The material sequenced was CD4+ T cells from peripheral blood mononuclear cells, taken before pregnancy. CDR3 bases: TGTGCCAGCCAAGGACTAAATGGCTACACCTTC. This gives the protein CASQGLNGYTF.